This TCR beta chain was observed in a study of T cells in severe cutaneous drug reactions (dated by TCRdb to about 2019). About the full investigation: Recruitment took place between the early 2010s and the late 2010s, drawing patients from Taiwan, Thailand and a European registry network. Only patients with a probable or definite SJS/TEN or DRESS diagnosis by RegiSCAR criteria were enrolled. Assignment of the culprit drug relied on both the Naranjo algorithm and the ALDEN drug causality algorithm. Blister fluids/cells, PBMC and other biological samples were taken from patients in the acute stage or the recovery stage. Bulk TCR sequencing was combined with single-cell sequencing, quantitative PCR validation, functional assays and transgenic mouse experiments. To build the libraries, iRepertoire multiplex PCR was used, and the authors pointed to a comparison in which iRepertoire and 5' RACE methods, with or without UMI, captured abundant clonotypes similarly.

Based on frequency, this clonotype is considered medium-sized (0.01 to 0.1%); no count was recorded. Its binding antigen is unknown. Library preparation used the iRepertoire multiplex PCR system with TCR subtype-specific primers for both bulk and single-cell sequencing. Multiplex PCR using primers aimed at the V, D and J gene regions produced the bulk TCR beta libraries. Roughly 100-550 ng of RNA per sample served as input for bulk TCR library preparation. An Illumina MiSeq was used to sequence bulk TCR beta amplicons. The authors' pipeline ran thus. Sample misassignments and low-quality sequencing reads were removed through quality control steps. The CDR3 was defined as the amino acids lying between the Y[YFLI]C motif of the V gene and the [FW]GXGT motif of the J segment. The IMGT database was followed for TRBV and TRBJ gene assignments and CDR3 clonotypes. For each sample, TRBV expression was normalized against the mean for the same gene in PBMC from some 44 healthy donors. TCRdb reanalyzed the reads, keeping one entry per CDR3 protein sequence and omitting DNA. TCRdb, not the original authors, processed these V and J calls. The table of this sample itemizes more than 2,500 distinct CDR3 sequences. Of the sample, about 53% falls within the top ten clones.

Here is what the overall study found, with its caveats: Whether the public TCR generalizes to SJS/TEN caused by other drugs was noted by the authors as still needing further study. All seven CBZ-SJS/TEN blister samples contained a public TCRbeta CDR3 (mean approximately 15%), which was undetectable or scarce in tolerant-control and healthy-donor PBMC. TRBV12-4 usage was strongly increased in CBZ-SJS/TEN patients, averaging roughly 30% in blister cells and 4.5% to 5% in PBMC.

For CDR1 and CDR2, the germline V gene lists SNHLY and FYNNEI. The CDR3, from cysteine to phenylalanine, totals 15 residues. No DNA is recorded. Sequenced donors were patients with carbamazepine-induced Stevens-Johnson syndrome or toxic epidermal necrolysis (CBZ-SJS/TEN). To look for drug-specific clonotypes, next-generation sequencing was used to profile the T cell receptor repertoires of patients with drug-induced severe cutaneous adverse reactions. The RNA was isolated from either blister cells of skin lesions or peripheral blood mononuclear cells. The sequence was collected from a human donor with toxic epidermal necrolysis, a severe cutaneous drug reaction. The chain links TRBV2 with TRBJ2-1; as DNA is missing, the TRBD2 call by TCRdb cannot be tested. The sequencing sample was made of cells from a skin blister. This specimen's cell subset or site label, per the study, means: unsorted cells from skin lesion blisters. The CDR3 region reads CASSEGDYHGETQFF.